The T cell receptor (beta chain) described here comes from a study of beta chain features in type 1 diabetes. Per donor, one heparinised blood draw averaged about 116 mL. Losses at the gene ends were 0 bases for V and 14 bases for J; bases not matched to a gene: 15. The CDR3 is 16 amino acids. Per germline, CDR1 LNHNV and CDR2 YYDKDF (reference sequence). Findings and caveats of the study: Fewer insertions but more deletions were seen at VDJ junctions in type 1 diabetes patients. Shortening that was moderate but significant affected the TCRB CDR3s of Type 1 diabetes patients in all four CD4+ subsets.

The entirety of the isolated RNA underwent reverse transcription, so expressed TCRB transcripts were sequenced. Naive, central memory and regulatory T cell samples produced a mean of about 3.5 million reads. The assay was immunoSEQ multiplex PCR, and TCRdb's table has in-frame clones only and misses some. The sample lists roughly 150,000 clones; 6.5% to 9.5% were seen once. About this clone itself: The antigen remains undetermined.

Input material: central memory CD4+ T cells from blood. J is TRBJ2-5 and V is TRBV15, with TRBD2 matching 10 bases. The clonotype originates from a woman between 35 and 50 years old with type 1 diabetes. CDR3 DNA: TGTGCCACCAGCAGAGATATTAGGAGCGGGGGGGCCCTCCAATACTTC. Its protein product is CATSRDIRSGGALQYF.